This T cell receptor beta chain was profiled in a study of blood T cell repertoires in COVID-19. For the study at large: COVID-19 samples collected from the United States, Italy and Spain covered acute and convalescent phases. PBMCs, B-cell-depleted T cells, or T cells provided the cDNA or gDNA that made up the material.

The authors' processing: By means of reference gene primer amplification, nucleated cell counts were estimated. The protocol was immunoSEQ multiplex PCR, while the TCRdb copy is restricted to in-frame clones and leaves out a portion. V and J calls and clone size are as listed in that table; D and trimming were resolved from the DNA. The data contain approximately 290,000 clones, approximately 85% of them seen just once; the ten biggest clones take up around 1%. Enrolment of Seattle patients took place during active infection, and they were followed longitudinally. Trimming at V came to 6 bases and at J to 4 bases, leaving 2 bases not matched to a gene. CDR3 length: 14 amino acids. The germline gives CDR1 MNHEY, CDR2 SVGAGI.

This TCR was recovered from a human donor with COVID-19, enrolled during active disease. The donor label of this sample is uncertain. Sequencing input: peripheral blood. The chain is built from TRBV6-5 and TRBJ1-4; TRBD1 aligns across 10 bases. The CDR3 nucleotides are TGTGCCAGCAGCCGGACAGGGGGTAATGAAAAACTGTTTTTT. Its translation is CASSRTGGNEKLFF.